The clone carrying this T cell receptor (beta chain) was recorded once. The antigen remains undetermined. Sequencing was performed with immunoSEQ multiplex PCR; in TCRdb, only in-frame clones are kept and a portion is missing. Among some 2.1 million clones listed, about 95% were seen once. Germline CDR1 SGHTA, CDR2 FQGNSA. CDR3 length: 16 residues. V gave up 7 bases and J gave up 2 bases, with 18 bases separating them. Naive CD8 cells were CD45RO-negative, positively selected for CCR7, excluding terminally differentiated effector memory CD45RA+ cells. The sample is drawn from a study of shared clonotypes between healthy human individuals. Overall study results and limits: What naive subsets generally showed was a larger estimated richness than memory subsets showed. Generation probability values for non-shared clonotypes were lower than those for clonotypes shared by all four donors.

This chain links TRBV7-2 with TRBJ1-5; TRBD1 might be the D (5 bases). This clonotype was obtained from a man between 18 and 29 years old in good health. The sample taken for sequencing was naive CD8+ T cells sorted from blood. The CDR3 loop is CASTLTEPFGNQPQHF. Written as DNA, the CDR3 is TGTGCCAGCACCCTGACAGAACCTTTCGGCAATCAGCCCCAGCATTTT. Full variable domain (missing parts from reference TRBV7-2 and TRBJ1-5): GAGVSQSPSNKVTEKGKDVELRCDPISGHTALYWYRQSLGQGLEFLIYFQGNSAPDKSGLPSDRFSAERTGGSVSTLTIQRTQQEDSAVYLCASTLTEPFGNQPQHFGDGTRLSIL.